The present entry profiles one T cell receptor (beta chain) with its context. Germline values: CDR1 MDHEN, CDR2 SYDVKM. CDR3 length: 15 residues. Sample-barcoded 5' priming and a J-beta primer mix drove a second PCR of about 6 to 12 cycles. Each CDR3 protein is one row after TCRdb ran MiXCR on the 5' RACE reads. In the table there are more than 1,400,000 distinct CDR3 sequences, about 40% of which are singletons. This specimen belongs to a study of blood T cells in healthy people across ages. Peripheral blood samples of 9 to 10 milliliters were drawn from each donor. Sequencing was done on a sample of blood. The clonotype comes from a woman under 30 in good health. The chain has TRBV28 and TRBJ2-4, with D possibly TRBD1 on 5 matching bases. The J call may be wrong; the DNA end is better matched by TRBJ2-5. This CDR3 is CASSTPRQSKETQYF. The CDR3 DNA sequence: TGTGCCAGCAGTACTCCGAGACAGAGTAAAGAGACCCAGTACTTC.